The 30 T cell receptor beta chains given below trace back to one sample, sequenced in a study of identical twins. TCRdb redid the calling of the 5' RACE reads with MiXCR, one entry per CDR3 protein. The sample contains 150,000 or so distinct CDR3 sequences, approximately 4% of which appear only once. Sequencing was performed on memory T cells sorted from blood. The receptors were sampled from a man between 18 and 35 years old in good health.

This clonotype was counted ten times or more. The chain is built from TRBV5-1 and TRBJ2-5; a weak D match, TRBD1 (5 bases). Germline lookup yields CDR1 SGHRS and CDR2 YFSETQ. This CDR3 contains 14 residues. V lost 3 bases, J lost 1 base, and 10 bases lay in between. CDR3 in amino acids: CASSWAGAQETQYF. Written as DNA, the CDR3 is TGCGCCAGCAGCTGGGCTGGGGCCCAAGAGACCCAGTACTTC.

This clonotype was recorded a few times. This sequence joins TRBV18 and TRBJ2-3; no clear D. V was cut by 2 bases and J by 2 bases, with 14 bases left in between. The CDR3 consists of 16 residues. Germline assignment: CDR1 KGHSH and CDR2 LQKENI. In DNA form, the CDR3 reads TGTGCCAGCTCACCAGGAAGGCAAACCCCCACAGATACGCAGTATTTT. Amino acids: CASSPGRQTPTDTQYF.

The CDR3 loop is CASSLGGLDTDTQYF. The CDR3 nucleotides are TGTGCCAGCAGCTTAGGGGGTCTAGACACAGATACGCAGTATTTT. This sequence joins TRBV7-6 and TRBJ2-3, with D unclear. Germline CDR1 SGHVS, CDR2 FNYEAQ. This CDR3 is built from 15 residues. V lost 1 base and J lost 2, with 10 bases in between.

This clonotype was seen at least ten times. The chain has TRBV5-1 and TRBJ2-3, with D perhaps matching TRBD2 (6 bases). Germline assignment: CDR1 SGHRS and CDR2 YFSETQ. Trimming pared 5 bases from V and 0 bases from J, leaving 16 bases between. The CDR3 runs 16 residues. The CDR3 here is CASSRTGDASTDTQYF. Written as DNA, the CDR3 is TGCGCCAGCAGTCGAACGGGGGATGCTAGCACAGATACGCAGTATTTT.

This chain uses TRBV12-3 or TRBV12-4 with TRBJ1-4, with D uncertain. The CDR3 loop spans 14 amino acids. The germline V and J ends were trimmed by 3 bases and 4 bases, with 9 bases remaining between them. The CDR3 sequence is CASSFGRLNEKLFF. Here the CDR3 DNA reads TGTGCCAGCAGTTTCGGGCGGCTTAATGAAAAACTGTTTTTT.

This clonotype was observed at least ten times. The chain links TRBV7-2 to TRBJ2-1; D is uncertain. The CDR3 is 13 residues long. V was clipped by 2 bases and J by 2 bases, with 4 bases between them. Germline V gene lookup returns CDR1 SGHTA and CDR2 FQGNSA. The CDR3 reads CASSLPTYNEQFF. The CDR3 bases are TGTGCCAGCAGCTTACCCACCTACAATGAGCAGTTCTTC. Full variable domain (missing parts from reference TRBV7-2 and TRBJ2-1): GAGVSQSPSNKVTEKGKDVELRCDPISGHTALYWYRQSLGQGLEFLIYFQGNSAPDKSGLPSDRFSAERTGGSVSTLTIQRTQQEDSAVYLCASSLPTYNEQFFGPGTRLTVL.

This clonotype was counted at least ten times. The gene calls are TRBV5-1 and TRBJ2-7; TRBD2 matches at 12 bases. Germline CDR1 reads SGHRS; CDR2 reads YFSETQ. CDR3 size: 15 residues. With 0 bases clipped from V and 5 bases from J, the junction kept 3 bases outside the gene matches. CDR3: CASSLGLAGVDEQYV. In nucleotides, the CDR3 is TGCGCCAGCAGCTTGGGACTAGCGGGAGTAGACGAGCAGTACGTC.

This clonotype was recorded many times. This chain connects TRBV3-1 to TRBJ2-4; the D is unclear. The CDR3 spans 14 residues. The V gene lost 4 bases and the J gene lost 8 bases, with 15 bases spanning the gap. Per the germline V gene, CDR1 is LGHDT and CDR2 is YNNKEL (reference sequence). In DNA form, the CDR3 reads TGTGCCAGCAGCCGAGGCCCCGGCCCGTACATTCAGTACTTC. It is translated as CASSRGPGPYIQYF.

This clonotype was seen repeatedly, ten times or more. The V and J genes are TRBV12-3 or TRBV12-4 and TRBJ2-5; D is tentatively TRBD1 or TRBD2 (6 bases each). Trimming stripped 5 bases from V and 2 bases from J, with 18 bases between. CDR3 length equals 16 residues. CDR3: CASSPGPGAVQETQYF. CDR3 in DNA: TGTGCCAGCAGTCCCGGGCCGGGGGCGGTGCAAGAGACCCAGTACTTC.

The chain links TRBV6-1 to TRBJ2-1, with 8 bases matching TRBD2. The CDR3 covers 18 residues. J gave up 0 bases and V 5 bases, and 12 bases lay outside the gene matches. Germline loops: CDR1 MNHNS, CDR2 SASEGT. CDR3 DNA: TGTGCCAGCAGTACCCTCGGGAGGGGCCCGAGCTCCTACAATGAGCAGTTCTTC. Its protein is CASSTLGRGPSSYNEQFF.

This clonotype was detected many times. The genes are TRBV5-5 and TRBJ2-5, with D perhaps matching TRBD1 (6 bases). V shed 4 bases and J shed 0 bases, with 16 bases lying between them. Germline-derived CDR1 and CDR2 are SGHKS and YYEKEE (reference sequence). The CDR3 sequence is 16 residues long. The CDR3 sequence: CASSVNLGAYQETQYF. The CDR3 nucleotides are TGTGCCAGCAGCGTCAATTTGGGGGCCTACCAAGAGACCCAGTACTTC.

In this sample, this clonotype turned up many times. The gene calls are TRBV20-1 and TRBJ1-4; possible D gene TRBD1, 6 bases. This CDR3 has 13 residues. Germline CDR1 and CDR2: DFQATT and SNEGSKA (reference sequence). Trimming left V 6 bases short and J 2 bases short, with 10 bases between. CDR3 sequence (DNA): TGCAGTGCCAGTAGGGGGACTAATGAAAAACTGTTTTTT. Its protein is CSASRGTNEKLFF.

This clonotype was seen repeatedly, ten times or more. The J gene is TRBJ2-7, the V gene TRBV9; 7 positions agree with TRBD1. This CDR3 is 14 amino acids long. The trim removed 0 bases at V and 6 bases at J, leaving 6 bases unmatched. Germline CDR1 is SGDLS and CDR2 is YYNGEE. CDR3 sequence: CASSVGQGEGEQYF. CDR3 nucleotide sequence: TGTGCCAGCAGCGTAGGACAGGGAGAGGGCGAGCAGTACTTC.

This clonotype was detected ten times or more. This chain links TRBV10-3 with TRBJ2-3; 14 bases align to TRBD2. J gave up 3 bases and V 0 bases, and 5 bases lay outside the gene matches. Germline values: CDR1 ENHRY, CDR2 SYGVKD. This CDR3 spans 18 amino acids. CDR3 region: CAISESTGLAGGTDTQYF. The CDR3, as DNA: TGTGCCATCAGTGAGTCGACTGGACTAGCGGGAGGAACAGATACGCAGTATTTT.

In this sample, this clonotype turned up many times. The chain recombines TRBV20-1 with TRBJ2-4, with D unclear. The CDR3 has 13 residues. Trimming stripped 6 bases from V and 0 bases from J, with 9 bases between. Germline V CDR1 and CDR2: DFQATT, SNEGSKA (reference sequence). The DNA for the CDR3 is TGCAGTGCCGTCTTTTCAGCCAAAAACATTCAGTACTTC. Translated: CSAVFSAKNIQYF.

This clonotype was picked up many times. CDR3 sequence: CASSPSVDQPQHF. CDR3 sequence (DNA): TGTGCCAGCAGCCCAAGTGTCGATCAGCCCCAGCATTTT. The J gene is TRBJ1-5, the V gene TRBV3-1; D ambiguous. CDR3 size: 13 residues. Germline lookup yields CDR1 LGHDT and CDR2 YNNKEL (reference sequence). The V gene lost 4 bases and the J gene lost 5 bases, with 9 bases spanning the gap.

This clonotype came up once. This rearrangement joins TRBV9 to TRBJ2-3; 11 bases line up with TRBD2. The CDR3 loop spans 19 amino acids. Germline V gene sequence: CDR1 SGDLS, CDR2 YYNGEE. The J segment lost 1 base and the V segment lost 0 bases, leaving 10 bases of the junction unmatched. The CDR3 DNA reads as TGTGCCAGCAGCGTAGGCCAACGGACTAGCGGGTTCGGCACAGATACGCAGTATTTT. Its translation is CASSVGQRTSGFGTDTQYF.

This clonotype was counted ten times or more. The chain recombines TRBV20-1 with TRBJ2-7; 8 bases are shared with TRBD2. CDR1 is DFQATT and CDR2 is SNEGSKA in the germline V gene (reference sequence). The CDR3 loop spans 17 amino acids. Losses at the gene ends were 1 base for V and 4 bases for J; bases not matched to a gene: 15. This CDR3 reads CSARGPPGTSYSYEQYF. The CDR3, as DNA: TGCAGTGCTAGAGGTCCTCCCGGGACTAGTTACTCTTACGAGCAGTACTTC.

This clonotype was counted a few times. The J gene is TRBJ2-2, the V gene TRBV11-2; D perhaps matches TRBD2 (6 bases). Trimming cost V 3 bases and J 5 bases, with 13 bases left between them. Germline-derived CDR1 and CDR2 are SGHAT and FQNNGV. The CDR3 is 15 amino acids. The DNA of the CDR3 is TGTGCCAGCAGCTTTAGACTAGATTGGACCGGGGAGCTGTTTTTT. Its protein product is CASSFRLDWTGELFF. Using reference TRBV11-2 and TRBJ2-2 for the parts outside the CDR3, the full variable domain is EAGVAQSPRYKIIEKRQSVAFWCNPISGHATLYWYQQILGQGPKLLIQFQNNGVVDDSQLPKDRFSAERLKGVDSTLKIQPAKLEDSAVYLCASSFRLDWTGELFFGEGSRLTVL.

This clonotype was detected ten times or more. The chain is built from TRBV12-3 or TRBV12-4 and TRBJ2-7; 8 bases fit TRBD1. The CDR3 loop spans 14 amino acids. Trimming cost V 5 bases and J 5 bases; bases outside gene matches: 8. CDR3 in DNA: TGTGCCAGCAGTCCTCAGGGGGCGCTGAACGAGCAGTACTTC. Translation: CASSPQGALNEQYF.

This clonotype was recorded many times. V is TRBV5-1 and J is TRBJ1-2; 9 nucleotides line up with TRBD1. Trimming at V came to 4 bases and at J to 4 bases, leaving 5 bases not matched to a gene. The CDR3 contains 14 residues. In germline, CDR1 is SGHRS, CDR2 YFSETQ. The CDR3: CASSGTGIGYGYTF. In DNA form, the CDR3 reads TGCGCCAGCAGCGGGACAGGGATCGGCTATGGCTACACCTTC.

This clonotype occurred many times. J is TRBJ2-1 and V is TRBV29-1, with D perhaps given as TRBD1 or TRBD2 (7 bases each). CDR1 and CDR2 from the germline V gene are SQVTM and ANQGSEA. The CDR3 has 13 residues. Trimming removed 4 bases from V and 6 bases from J, with 13 bases in between. As DNA, the CDR3 is TGCAGCGTTGTGGGCAGGGGGGGCAATGAGCAGTTCTTC. This codes for CSVVGRGGNEQFF.

This clonotype showed up many times. The chain carries TRBV20-1 and TRBJ2-1; D may be TRBD1 (6 bases). V was cut by 6 bases and J by 7 bases, with 16 bases left in between. The CDR3 sequence is 13 residues long. Germline V gene sequence: CDR1 DFQATT, CDR2 SNEGSKA (reference sequence). The DNA of the CDR3 is TGCAGTGCCAGGGGACCAGCTCGGAATGAGCAGTTCTTC. Translation gives CSARGPARNEQFF.

This clonotype has at least ten counts. The rearrangement links TRBV28 to TRBJ1-5; D is unclear. The V end lost 6 bases, the J end lost 6 bases, and 9 bases lay between the germline ends. The length of the CDR3 is 12 residues. Per germline, CDR1 MDHEN and CDR2 SYDVKM. CDR3 sequence reads: CASSLDTQPQHF. In DNA form, the CDR3 reads TGTGCCAGCAGCCTCGACACTCAGCCCCAGCATTTT.

The rearrangement joins TRBV7-6 to TRBJ2-2; unclear D gene. The CDR3 totals 14 residues. Per germline, CDR1 SGHVS and CDR2 FNYEAQ. Trimming took 1 base from V and 6 from J, leaving 9 bases between them. The CDR3 loop is CASSLGPFAGELFF. The CDR3, as DNA: TGTGCCAGCAGCTTAGGGCCCTTTGCCGGGGAGCTGTTTTTT.

This clonotype was seen repeatedly, ten times or more. V is TRBV7-2 and J is TRBJ1-1; D is unclear. The CDR3 has 15 amino acids. Germline V gives CDR1 SGHTA, CDR2 FQGNSA. V was clipped by 1 base and J by 1 base, with 10 bases between them. CDR3 residues: CASSLDLGRNTEAFF. Here the CDR3 DNA reads TGTGCCAGCAGCTTAGACTTAGGGCGGAACACTGAAGCTTTCTTT.

This clonotype was picked up many times. This chain's CDR3 is CASSLDSVGGDTQYF. CDR3 coding DNA: TGTGCCAGCAGTTTAGATTCAGTTGGCGGGGATACGCAGTATTTT. The V call is TRBV27, the J call TRBJ2-3; TRBD2 might be the D (5 bases). CDR3 length: 15 residues. Trimming stripped 2 bases from V and 6 bases from J, with 15 bases between. CDR1 MNHEY and CDR2 SMNVEV come from the germline V gene (reference sequence).

The chain uses TRBV5-8 and TRBJ2-7; D possibly uses TRBD1 or TRBD2 (7 bases each). Germline CDR1 and CDR2: SGHTS and YDEGEE. The CDR3 runs 17 residues. V lost 4 bases and J 1 base, leaving 21 bases between the germline ends. The chain's CDR3 is CASSGGVTRDSSYEQYF. The CDR3 DNA reads TGTGCCAGCAGCGGGGGGGTGACTCGGGACAGTTCCTACGAGCAGTACTTC.

There are many counts of this clonotype. This chain connects TRBV5-1 to TRBJ1-1; D remains unclear. Trimming left V 4 bases short and J 3 bases short, with 16 bases between. Germline CDR1 reads SGHRS; CDR2 reads YFSETQ. This CDR3 is 15 amino acids long. The CDR3 loop is CASSLGEGWDTEAFF. CDR3 DNA: TGCGCCAGCAGCCTCGGGGAGGGATGGGACACTGAAGCTTTCTTT. The variable domain in full, with the rest retrieved from reference TRBV5-1 and TRBJ1-1, is KAGVTQTPRYLIKTRGQQVTLSCSPISGHRSVSWYQQTPGQGLQFLFEYFSETQRNKGNFPGRFSGRQFSNSRSEMNVSTLELGDSALYLCASSLGEGWDTEAFFGQGTRLTVV.

In its sample, this clonotype was seen many times. This sequence joins TRBV24-1 and TRBJ2-5; D unresolved. The germline V gene has CDR1 KGHDR and CDR2 SFDVKD. The CDR3 is made up of 15 amino acids. The germline V and J ends were trimmed by 3 bases and 0 bases, with 10 bases remaining between them. Here the CDR3 reads CATSDGDAYQETQYF. The CDR3 DNA sequence: TGTGCCACCAGTGATGGCGACGCGTACCAAGAGACCCAGTACTTC.